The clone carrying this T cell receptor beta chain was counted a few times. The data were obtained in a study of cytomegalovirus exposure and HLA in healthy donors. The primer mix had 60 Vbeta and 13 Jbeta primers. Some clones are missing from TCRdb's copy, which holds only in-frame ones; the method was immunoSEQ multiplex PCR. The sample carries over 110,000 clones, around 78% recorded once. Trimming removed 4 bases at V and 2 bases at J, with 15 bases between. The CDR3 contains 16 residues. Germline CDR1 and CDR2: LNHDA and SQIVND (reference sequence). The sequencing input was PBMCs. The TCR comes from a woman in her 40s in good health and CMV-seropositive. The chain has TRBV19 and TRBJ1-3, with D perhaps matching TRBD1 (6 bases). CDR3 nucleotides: TGTGCCAGTAGTAGGGAGGGGGTCTCGGCTGGAAACACCATATATTTT. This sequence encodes CASSREGVSAGNTIYF.